Listed below are T cell receptor beta chains from one sample, sequenced in a study of blood T cell repertoires in COVID-19. TCRdb's table, derived via immunoSEQ multiplex PCR, lists solely in-frame clones and lacks some. The data hold some 280,000 clones, with around four fifths observed a single time. The sequenced sample was peripheral blood. The origin of the receptors is a woman in her forties or fifties with active or convalescent COVID-19. Each CDR3 is given with its conserved first and last residue. Each record gives: clone size, J gene, D gene, V gene, CDR3 DNA, CDR3 protein. D genes are given only for firm matches. For some rows the clone size is stated as once, few or many, or as a class when expanded; others skip it.

abundance: -
j_gene: TRBJ1-1
d_gene: -
v_gene: TRBV5-1
CDR3nt: TGCGCCAGCAGCTTGGGGCAGGGGCAGAACACTGAAGCTTTCTTT
CDR3aa: CASSLGQGQNTEAFF

abundance: -
j_gene: TRBJ2-2
d_gene: -
v_gene: TRBV7-8
CDR3nt: TGTGCCAGCAGCTTACTTACGGGAGTAAACACCGGGGAGCTGTTTTTT
CDR3aa: CASSLLTGVNTGELFF

abundance: -
j_gene: TRBJ1-3
d_gene: -
v_gene: TRBV2
CDR3nt: TGTGCCAGCTATGAGGTTTCTGGAAACACCATATATTTT
CDR3aa: CASYEVSGNTIYF

abundance: once
j_gene: TRBJ1-6
d_gene: -
v_gene: TRBV18
CDR3nt: TGTGCCAGCTCAAACACAGCGGTTAGTGGATCACCCCTCCACTTT
CDR3aa: CASSNTAVSGSPLHF

abundance: -
j_gene: TRBJ1-3
d_gene: -
v_gene: TRBV7-9
CDR3nt: TGTGCCAGCAGTCGAGACTCCTCCTCTGGAAACACCATATATTTT
CDR3aa: CASSRDSSSGNTIYF

abundance: -
j_gene: TRBJ2-6
d_gene: TRBD1
v_gene: TRBV6-5
CDR3nt: TGTGCCAGCAGTTACGACAGGGGGAGTGGGGCCAACGTCCTGACTTTC
CDR3aa: CASSYDRGSGANVLTF

abundance: -
j_gene: TRBJ1-1
d_gene: -
v_gene: TRBV12-5
CDR3nt: TGTGCTAGTGGTTGGTCCGGGGGAGGCACTGAAGCTTTCTTT
CDR3aa: CASGWSGGGTEAFF

abundance: few
j_gene: TRBJ2-3
d_gene: TRBD2
v_gene: TRBV7-8
CDR3nt: TGTGCCAGCAGCAGGCGACTAGCGGGAGTAAGCACAGATACGCAGTATTTT
CDR3aa: CASSRRLAGVSTDTQYF

abundance: -
j_gene: TRBJ2-3
d_gene: -
v_gene: TRBV11-2
CDR3nt: TGTGCCAGCAGCTTAGTAGCCAGGGGAGATACGCAGTATTTT
CDR3aa: CASSLVARGDTQYF

abundance: once
j_gene: TRBJ1-5
d_gene: -
v_gene: TRBV28
CDR3nt: TGTGCCAGCAGCCTCACATATCAGCCCCAGCATTTT
CDR3aa: CASSLTYQPQHF

abundance: -
j_gene: TRBJ1-3
d_gene: -
v_gene: TRBV2
CDR3nt: TGTGCCAGCAGAGGCCCGCCAGGGGACAACTCTGGAAACACCATATATTTT
CDR3aa: CASRGPPGDNSGNTIYF

abundance: -
j_gene: TRBJ2-5
d_gene: TRBD1
v_gene: TRBV3-1/TRBV3-2
CDR3nt: TGTGCCAGCAGCCCGCGGGACAGGTCCTTGGAGACCCAGTACTTC
CDR3aa: CASSPRDRSLETQYF

abundance: -
j_gene: TRBJ1-1
d_gene: TRBD1
v_gene: TRBV7-2
CDR3nt: TGTGCCAGCAGCTACAGGGGGGTTACTGAAGCTTTCTTT
CDR3aa: CASSYRGVTEAFF

abundance: -
j_gene: TRBJ2-1
d_gene: -
v_gene: TRBV21-1
CDR3nt: TGTGCCAGCAGTCAGGGAGAGACAGGAAGGGCCTCCAGGGACAATGAGCAGTTCTTC
CDR3aa: CASSQGETGRASRDNEQFF

abundance: -
j_gene: TRBJ1-2
d_gene: -
v_gene: TRBV29-1
CDR3nt: TGCAGCGTTGAAAGGTGGGAGGGGAACTATGGCTACACCTTC
CDR3aa: CSVERWEGNYGYTF

abundance: -
j_gene: TRBJ1-1
d_gene: -
v_gene: TRBV28
CDR3nt: TGTGCCAGCTCCCCTGCGGGAGTTGACACTGAAGCTTTCTTT
CDR3aa: CASSPAGVDTEAFF

abundance: -
j_gene: TRBJ1-5
d_gene: TRBD1
v_gene: TRBV29-1
CDR3nt: TGCAGCGTTGTAAGGGGGCTGGGTCAGCCCCAGCATTTT
CDR3aa: CSVVRGLGQPQHF

abundance: -
j_gene: TRBJ2-3
d_gene: -
v_gene: TRBV5-5
CDR3nt: TGTGCCAGCAGCCTGGACGGGGGAGCAACAGATACGCAGTATTTT
CDR3aa: CASSLDGGATDTQYF

abundance: -
j_gene: TRBJ1-5
d_gene: -
v_gene: TRBV10-2
CDR3nt: TGCGCCAGCAGTGTACAGCGCAATCAGCCCCAGCATTTT
CDR3aa: CASSVQRNQPQHF

abundance: -
j_gene: TRBJ1-1
d_gene: -
v_gene: TRBV7-8
CDR3nt: TGTGCCAGCAGCTCCCGAAGGGACGGACTAGGGACTGAAGCTTTCTTT
CDR3aa: CASSSRRDGLGTEAFF

abundance: -
j_gene: TRBJ2-1
d_gene: -
v_gene: TRBV6-5
CDR3nt: TGTGCCAGCAAACCCGGGCCTACTAGCAATGAGCAGTTCTTC
CDR3aa: CASKPGPTSNEQFF

abundance: once
j_gene: TRBJ1-2
d_gene: -
v_gene: TRBV2
CDR3nt: TGTGCCAGCAGTGAACAGGGCGTTTGGGGCTACACCTTC
CDR3aa: CASSEQGVWGYTF

abundance: -
j_gene: TRBJ2-3
d_gene: -
v_gene: TRBV19
CDR3nt: TGTGCCAGTAGTTCCGAGGGAGCGGTCTCTAGCACAGATACGCAGTATTTT
CDR3aa: CASSSEGAVSSTDTQYF

abundance: -
j_gene: TRBJ2-7
d_gene: TRBD2
v_gene: TRBV9
CDR3nt: TGTGCCAGCAGCGAAGCTAGCGGGAGTTACGAGCAGTACTTC
CDR3aa: CASSEASGSYEQYF

abundance: -
j_gene: TRBJ2-3
d_gene: TRBD2
v_gene: TRBV11-2
CDR3nt: TGTGCCAGCAGCTTGCGGGAGGGCCGGACAGATACGCAGTATTTT
CDR3aa: CASSLREGRTDTQYF

abundance: few
j_gene: TRBJ2-1
d_gene: TRBD2
v_gene: TRBV7-3
CDR3nt: TGTGCCAGCAGCCACCGGTTGGGACTAGCGTTTAATGAGCAGTTCTTC
CDR3aa: CASSHRLGLAFNEQFF

abundance: -
j_gene: TRBJ2-5
d_gene: -
v_gene: TRBV7-8
CDR3nt: TGTGCCAGCAGCTTCTCTAGGATGTCTTCAGAGACCCAGTACTTC
CDR3aa: CASSFSRMSSETQYF

abundance: -
j_gene: TRBJ1-1
d_gene: -
v_gene: TRBV6-6
CDR3nt: TGTGCCAGCGCTCCTCCGGCCGCTAGGAGGACTGAAGCTTTCTTT
CDR3aa: CASAPPAARRTEAFF

abundance: -
j_gene: TRBJ2-7
d_gene: TRBD1
v_gene: TRBV29-1
CDR3nt: TGCAGCGTGGGGTTGGGGACAGGAGTTTACGAGCAGTACTTC
CDR3aa: CSVGLGTGVYEQYF

abundance: -
j_gene: TRBJ2-3
d_gene: TRBD2
v_gene: TRBV19
CDR3nt: TGTGCCAGTAGTGCCCTAGCGGGAGTGGGCACAGATACGCAGTATTTT
CDR3aa: CASSALAGVGTDTQYF

abundance: -
j_gene: TRBJ2-5
d_gene: -
v_gene: TRBV19
CDR3nt: TGTGCCAGTAGTATAGTAAGGACGGGAAACCAAGAGACCCAGTACTTC
CDR3aa: CASSIVRTGNQETQYF

abundance: -
j_gene: TRBJ2-1
d_gene: -
v_gene: TRBV25-1
CDR3nt: TGTGCCAGCAGTGAGACTCGGGACTCCACAAGCAGGGTCTTC
CDR3aa: CASSETRDSTSRVF

abundance: few
j_gene: TRBJ1-3
d_gene: -
v_gene: TRBV2
CDR3nt: TGTGCCAGCAGTGTGGACAGCTATAACACCATATATTTT
CDR3aa: CASSVDSYNTIYF

abundance: -
j_gene: TRBJ2-1
d_gene: -
v_gene: TRBV6-5
CDR3nt: TGTGCCAGCAGTTACTCGGGGCAGAAGCAGTTCTTC
CDR3aa: CASSYSGQKQFF

abundance: -
j_gene: TRBJ1-2
d_gene: TRBD1
v_gene: TRBV24-1
CDR3nt: TGTGCCACCAGTGATTCCTCCGGAGCGGACAGGAACTATGGCTACACCTTC
CDR3aa: CATSDSSGADRNYGYTF

abundance: -
j_gene: TRBJ1-5
d_gene: TRBD1
v_gene: TRBV28
CDR3nt: TGTGCCAGCAGCGGAGGGGACAGTTCGCCGGGACAGCCCCAGCATTTT
CDR3aa: CASSGGDSSPGQPQHF

abundance: -
j_gene: TRBJ1-2
d_gene: -
v_gene: TRBV7-2
CDR3nt: TGTGCCAGCACCCCAGCGGTGAACTATGGCTACACCTTC
CDR3aa: CASTPAVNYGYTF

abundance: -
j_gene: TRBJ2-7
d_gene: TRBD1
v_gene: TRBV28
CDR3nt: TGTGCCAGCAGGTATGGGCAGGGGGCCTACGAGCAGTACTTC
CDR3aa: CASRYGQGAYEQYF

abundance: -
j_gene: TRBJ1-1
d_gene: TRBD1
v_gene: TRBV5-1
CDR3nt: TGCGCCAGCAGCTTGATCTCGGGACAGATTCGGACTGAAGCTTTCTTT
CDR3aa: CASSLISGQIRTEAFF

abundance: -
j_gene: TRBJ2-3
d_gene: TRBD2
v_gene: TRBV28
CDR3nt: TGTGCCAGCAGTACCTCCACCGGGACTAGCGGCACATCCAGTTTTGTAGCAGATACGCAGTATTTT
CDR3aa: CASSTSTGTSGTSSFVADTQYF

abundance: -
j_gene: TRBJ1-1
d_gene: -
v_gene: TRBV2
CDR3nt: TGTGCCAGCAGTGGGTACAGGGCCACTTCGAGCACTGAAGCTTTCTTT
CDR3aa: CASSGYRATSSTEAFF

abundance: -
j_gene: TRBJ1-1
d_gene: -
v_gene: TRBV27
CDR3nt: TGTGCCAGCAGTTTACTGGGGGGGCGAACTGAAGCTTTCTTT
CDR3aa: CASSLLGGRTEAFF

abundance: -
j_gene: TRBJ1-1
d_gene: -
v_gene: TRBV29-1
CDR3nt: TGCAGCGCTGAGGATGCGGTTCTCTACACTGAAGCTTTCTTT
CDR3aa: CSAEDAVLYTEAFF

abundance: -
j_gene: TRBJ1-2
d_gene: TRBD1
v_gene: TRBV2
CDR3nt: TGTGCCAGCAGTGAACCCCACAGGGGAGGCTACACCTTC
CDR3aa: CASSEPHRGGYTF

abundance: -
j_gene: TRBJ1-5
d_gene: -
v_gene: TRBV19
CDR3nt: TGTGCCACCGAGGGAGGGAGGGATCGGCCCCAGCATTTT
CDR3aa: CATEGGRDRPQHF

abundance: -
j_gene: TRBJ1-1
d_gene: -
v_gene: TRBV12-3/TRBV12-4
CDR3nt: TGTGCCAGCAGTTTCGGGGGCACTGAAGCTTTCTTT
CDR3aa: CASSFGGTEAFF

abundance: -
j_gene: TRBJ2-1
d_gene: TRBD2
v_gene: TRBV5-1
CDR3nt: TGCGCCAGCAGCTTGGGACTAGCGGGAGCATACAATGAGCAGTTCTTC
CDR3aa: CASSLGLAGAYNEQFF

abundance: -
j_gene: TRBJ1-2
d_gene: -
v_gene: TRBV15
CDR3nt: TGTGCCACCAGCAGAGGTCGGGGAACGAACTATGGCTACACCTTC
CDR3aa: CATSRGRGTNYGYTF

abundance: few
j_gene: TRBJ2-2
d_gene: -
v_gene: TRBV5-1
CDR3nt: TGCGCCAGCAGGACTAACCACGCGAACACCGGGGAGCTGTTTTTT
CDR3aa: CASRTNHANTGELFF

abundance: -
j_gene: TRBJ1-2
d_gene: -
v_gene: TRBV27
CDR3nt: TGTGCCAGCAGTTTTGCGATAAACTATGGCTACACCTTC
CDR3aa: CASSFAINYGYTF

abundance: -
j_gene: TRBJ2-5
d_gene: -
v_gene: TRBV19
CDR3nt: TGTGCCAGTAGTTCTTCCGGGACAACGGAGACCCAGTACTTC
CDR3aa: CASSSSGTTETQYF

abundance: -
j_gene: TRBJ1-4
d_gene: TRBD1
v_gene: TRBV2
CDR3nt: TGTGCCAGCAGTCCACTTACAGGGGCAGAAGAAAAACTGTTTTTT
CDR3aa: CASSPLTGAEEKLFF

abundance: many
j_gene: TRBJ1-2
d_gene: TRBD1
v_gene: TRBV28
CDR3nt: TGTGCCAGCAGCCTCCCCGAGGGGGCGACCGGCTACACCTTC
CDR3aa: CASSLPEGATGYTF

abundance: -
j_gene: TRBJ1-5
d_gene: TRBD1
v_gene: TRBV28
CDR3nt: TGTGCCAGCAGCCTCTACCCGACAGGGGGCAGAAGGCAGCCCCAGCATTTT
CDR3aa: CASSLYPTGGRRQPQHF